This T cell receptor beta chain is from a study of blood T cell repertoires in COVID-19 (dated by TCRdb to 2020 to 2021). In terms of the full investigation: Samples covering the acute and convalescent phases of COVID-19 were provided by collaborators in the United States, Italy and Spain. The material from the prospective study consisted of cDNA or gDNA derived from T cells, B-cell-depleted T cells, or PBMCs. The dataset comprised deeply sampled blood TCRbeta repertoires from subjects exposed to, actively infected with, or recovered from COVID-19. The repertoires were released in a freely available public database intended as a resource for research on the immune response to SARS-CoV-2. The samples were drawn from two sources: the first 160 participants of the ongoing ImmuneRACE study, and about 1,300 subjects contributed by 6 global collaborators. The sample metadata nearly always contained a de-identified subject ID, COVID-19 status, age in years and sex. Where HLA class I and class II types were available, the types were taken from metadata supplied by the sample provider, not from assay-based typing.

The immunoSEQ Assay, a bias-controlled multiplex PCR, was used to amplify TCRbeta CDR3 regions from genomic DNA. In the paper's pipeline: The number of nucleated cells in each sample was estimated by amplification of reference gene primers within the assay. To quantify the absolute abundance of each unique TCRbeta CDR3 rearrangement, sequence reads were collapsed and filtered. For each sample, productive Simpson clonality was calculated as the square root of Simpson's diversity index across productive rearrangements. The immuneACCESS repertoire file appears here via TCRdb, limited to in-frame rearrangements. These files lack a portion of the clones; in checked studies, under half of the deficit traces to unresolved V genes, and the cause of the others is not known. From that table come the V and J calls and clone size; the DNA was used to work out D and trimming. Across this sample there are some 670,000 clones, with 85% to 90% seen only once. Of the sample, roughly 0.25% is held by the ten largest clones.

The collaborating institutions used their own protocols to collect whole blood in K2EDTA tubes. For TCRbeta analysis, collaborators shipped samples in one of three forms: frozen whole blood, isolated PBMCs, or DNA extracted from either of those sample types. On the study overall, not on this receptor specifically: How much clinical and demographic metadata was included differed by source and by participant, and the metadata was provided uncurated.

The CDR3 runs 12 residues from the cysteine to the phenylalanine. Just the 36-base CDR3 DNA is kept, in frame starting at base 1. V and J are truncated by 7 bases and 4 bases respectively, leaving an intervening sequence of 7 bases. CDR1 LGHNT and CDR2 FRNRAP were looked up in the germline V gene. This clone has just a few counts. Its recognized antigen is unknown. Per-base quality was not reported, and no clone a single base away is much larger than it. Sequencing input: peripheral blood. This TCR derives from a young woman with acute or convalescent COVID-19. Recombination joined TRBV12-5 with TRBJ1-4; TRBD1 is a weak D gene call, 5 bases matching. The sequenced DNA is TGTGCTAGTGCAGGGATTAATGAAAAACTGTTTTTT. It is translated as CASAGINEKLFF.